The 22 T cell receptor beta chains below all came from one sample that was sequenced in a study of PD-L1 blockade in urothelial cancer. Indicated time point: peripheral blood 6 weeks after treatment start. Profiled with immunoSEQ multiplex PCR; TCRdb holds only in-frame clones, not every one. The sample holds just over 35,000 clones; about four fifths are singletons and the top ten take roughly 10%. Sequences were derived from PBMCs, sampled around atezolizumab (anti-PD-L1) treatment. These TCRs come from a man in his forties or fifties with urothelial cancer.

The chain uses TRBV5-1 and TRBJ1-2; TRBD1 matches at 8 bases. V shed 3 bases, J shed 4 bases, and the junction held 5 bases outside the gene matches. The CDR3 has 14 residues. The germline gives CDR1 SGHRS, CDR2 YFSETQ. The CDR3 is CASSSNDRGYGYTF. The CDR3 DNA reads TGCGCCAGCAGCTCTAATGACAGGGGCTATGGCTACACCTTC.

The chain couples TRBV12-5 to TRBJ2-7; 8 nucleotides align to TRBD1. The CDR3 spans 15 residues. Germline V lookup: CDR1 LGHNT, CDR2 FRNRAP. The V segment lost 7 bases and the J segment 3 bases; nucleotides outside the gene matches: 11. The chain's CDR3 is CASDFFGTGDYEQYF. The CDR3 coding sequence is TGTGCTAGTGACTTCTTCGGGACAGGCGACTACGAGCAGTACTTC.

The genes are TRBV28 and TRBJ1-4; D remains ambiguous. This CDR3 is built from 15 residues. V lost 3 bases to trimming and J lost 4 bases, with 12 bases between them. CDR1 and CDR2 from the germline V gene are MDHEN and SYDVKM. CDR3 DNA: TGTGCCAGCAGTTTGGGAGGGCGCAGTAATGAAAAACTGTTTTTT. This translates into CASSLGGRSNEKLFF.

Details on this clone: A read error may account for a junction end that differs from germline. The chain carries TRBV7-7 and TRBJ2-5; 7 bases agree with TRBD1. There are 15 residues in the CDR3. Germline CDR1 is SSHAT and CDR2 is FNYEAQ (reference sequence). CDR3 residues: CASSPTGWYQETQYF. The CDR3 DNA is TGTGCTAGCAGCCCGACAGGGTGGTACCAAGAGACCCAGTACTTC.

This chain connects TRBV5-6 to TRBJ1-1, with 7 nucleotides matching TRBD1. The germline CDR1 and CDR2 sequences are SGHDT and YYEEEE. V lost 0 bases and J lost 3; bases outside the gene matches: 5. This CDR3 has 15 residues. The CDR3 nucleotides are TGTGCCAGCAGCTTGGCGTACAGGGGCGACACTGAAGCTTTCTTT. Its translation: CASSLAYRGDTEAFF.

CDR3: CASSRDSTGELFF. The DNA of the CDR3 is TGTGCCAGCAGCCGCGACAGCACCGGGGAGCTGTTTTTT. The V call is TRBV7-3, the J call TRBJ2-2; D is perhaps TRBD1 (5 bases). The germline CDR1 and CDR2 sequences are SGHTA and FQGTGA. The CDR3 is 13 amino acids. V lost 5 bases, J lost 4 bases, and 8 bases lay in between.

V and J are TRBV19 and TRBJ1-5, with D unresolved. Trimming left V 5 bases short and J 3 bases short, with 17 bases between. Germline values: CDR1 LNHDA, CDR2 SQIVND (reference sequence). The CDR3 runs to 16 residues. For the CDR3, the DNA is TGTGCCAGTAGTCCGAGGACTGTCACTACCAATCAGCCCCAGCATTTT. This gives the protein CASSPRTVTTNQPQHF.

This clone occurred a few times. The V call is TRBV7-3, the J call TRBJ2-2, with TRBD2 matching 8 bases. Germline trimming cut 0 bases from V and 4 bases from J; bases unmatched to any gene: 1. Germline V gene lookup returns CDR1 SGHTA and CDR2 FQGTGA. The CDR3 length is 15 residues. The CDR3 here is CASSLTLAVTGELFF. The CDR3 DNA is TGTGCCAGCAGCTTAACACTAGCGGTCACCGGGGAGCTGTTTTTT.

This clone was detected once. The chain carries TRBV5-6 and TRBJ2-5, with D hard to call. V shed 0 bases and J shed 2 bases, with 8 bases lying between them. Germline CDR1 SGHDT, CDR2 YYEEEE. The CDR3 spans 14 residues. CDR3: CASSLVSDQETQYF. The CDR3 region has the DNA TGTGCCAGCAGCTTGGTGTCAGATCAAGAGACCCAGTACTTC.

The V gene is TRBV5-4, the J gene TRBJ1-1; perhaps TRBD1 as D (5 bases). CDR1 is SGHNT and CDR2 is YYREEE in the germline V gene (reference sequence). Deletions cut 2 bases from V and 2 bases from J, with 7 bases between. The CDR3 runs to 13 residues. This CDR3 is CASSLDSNTEAFF. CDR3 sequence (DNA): TGTGCCAGCAGCTTAGACAGTAACACTGAAGCTTTCTTT.

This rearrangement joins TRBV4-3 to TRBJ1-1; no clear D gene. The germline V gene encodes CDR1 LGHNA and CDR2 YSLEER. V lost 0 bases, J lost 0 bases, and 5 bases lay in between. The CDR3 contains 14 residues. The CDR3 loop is CASSQDLMNTEAFF. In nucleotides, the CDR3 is TGCGCCAGCAGCCAAGATCTAATGAACACTGAAGCTTTCTTT.

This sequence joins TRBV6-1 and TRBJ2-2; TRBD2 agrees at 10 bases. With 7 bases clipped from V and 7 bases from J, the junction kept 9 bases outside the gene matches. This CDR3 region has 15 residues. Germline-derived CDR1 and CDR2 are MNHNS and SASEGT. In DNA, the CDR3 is TGTGCCAGCATGAGGGAACTAGCGGGACACGGGGAGCTGTTTTTT. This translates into CASMRELAGHGELFF.

This CDR3 reads CASRPAGGRTGELFF. The CDR3, as DNA: TGTGCCAGCAGACCAGCGGGAGGGCGGACCGGGGAGCTGTTTTTT. V gene TRBV5-4 combines with J gene TRBJ2-2; TRBD2 agrees at 10 bases. The CDR3 is 15 residues long. The germline CDR1 and CDR2 sequences are SGHNT and YYREEE (reference sequence). V was pared by 5 bases and J by 5 bases, with 6 bases of the junction left unmatched.

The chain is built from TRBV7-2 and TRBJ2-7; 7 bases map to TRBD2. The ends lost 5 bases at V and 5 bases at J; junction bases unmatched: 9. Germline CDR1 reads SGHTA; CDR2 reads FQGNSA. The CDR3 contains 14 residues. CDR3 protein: CASSRGLVIHEQYF. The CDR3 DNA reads TGTGCCAGCAGCCGCGGACTAGTAATCCACGAGCAGTACTTC.

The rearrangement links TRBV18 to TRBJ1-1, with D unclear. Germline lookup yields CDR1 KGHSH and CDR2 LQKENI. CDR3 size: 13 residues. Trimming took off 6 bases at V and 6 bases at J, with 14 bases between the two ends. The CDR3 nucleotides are TGTGCCAGCTCCGAGGGCAAGAAGGCTGAAGCTTTCTTT. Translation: CASSEGKKAEAFF.

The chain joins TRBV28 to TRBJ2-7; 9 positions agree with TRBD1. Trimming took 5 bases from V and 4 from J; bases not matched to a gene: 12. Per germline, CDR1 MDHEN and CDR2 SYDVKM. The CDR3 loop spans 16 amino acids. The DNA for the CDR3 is TGTGCCAGCAGTGGACCGGGACAGGGAGGCCAGTACGAGCAGTACTTC. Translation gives CASSGPGQGGQYEQYF.

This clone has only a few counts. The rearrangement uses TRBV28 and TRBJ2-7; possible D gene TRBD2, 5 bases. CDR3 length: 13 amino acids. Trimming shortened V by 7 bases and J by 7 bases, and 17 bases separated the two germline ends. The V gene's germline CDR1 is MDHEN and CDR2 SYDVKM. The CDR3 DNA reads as TGTGCCAGCAAACCGACCTCTCCGGGGGAGCAGTACTTC. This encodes CASKPTSPGEQYF.

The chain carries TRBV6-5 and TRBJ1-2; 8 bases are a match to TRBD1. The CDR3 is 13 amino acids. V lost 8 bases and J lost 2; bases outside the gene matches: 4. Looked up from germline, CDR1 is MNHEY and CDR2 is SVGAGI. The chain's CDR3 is CASRRQGNYGYTF. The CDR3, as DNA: TGTGCCAGCCGTCGACAGGGGAACTATGGCTACACCTTC.

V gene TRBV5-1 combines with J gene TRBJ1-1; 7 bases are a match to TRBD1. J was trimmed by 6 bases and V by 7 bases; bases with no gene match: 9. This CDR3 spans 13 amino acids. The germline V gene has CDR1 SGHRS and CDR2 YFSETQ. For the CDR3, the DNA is TGCGCCAGCTCTAAGGGGGCCGACGCTGAAGCTTTCTTT. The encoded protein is CASSKGADAEAFF. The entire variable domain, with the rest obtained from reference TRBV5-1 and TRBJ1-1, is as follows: KAGVTQTPRYLIKTRGQQVTLSCSPISGHRSVSWYQQTPGQGLQFLFEYFSETQRNKGNFPGRFSGRQFSNSRSEMNVSTLELGDSALYLCASSKGADAEAFFGQGTRLTVV.

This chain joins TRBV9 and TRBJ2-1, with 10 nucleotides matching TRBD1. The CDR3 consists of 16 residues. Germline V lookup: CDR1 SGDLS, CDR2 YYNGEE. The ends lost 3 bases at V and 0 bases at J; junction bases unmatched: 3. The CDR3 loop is CASSGWTGGSYNEQFF. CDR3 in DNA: TGTGCCAGCAGCGGATGGACAGGGGGCTCCTACAATGAGCAGTTCTTC.

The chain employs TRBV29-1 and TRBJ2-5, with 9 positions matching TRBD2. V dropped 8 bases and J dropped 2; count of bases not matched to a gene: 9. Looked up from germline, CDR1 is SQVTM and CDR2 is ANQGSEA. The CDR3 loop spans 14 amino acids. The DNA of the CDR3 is TGCAGCACCAGACTAGCGGCTGATCAAGAGACCCAGTACTTC. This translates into CSTRLAADQETQYF.

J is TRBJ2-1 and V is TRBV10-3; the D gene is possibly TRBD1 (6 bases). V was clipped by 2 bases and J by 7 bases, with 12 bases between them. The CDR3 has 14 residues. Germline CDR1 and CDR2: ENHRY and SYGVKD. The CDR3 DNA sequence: TGTGCCATCAGTGAGGGTGGGGGCGAGAATGAGCAGTTCTTC. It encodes CAISEGGGENEQFF.